This T cell receptor beta chain was sequenced in a study of cytomegalovirus exposure and HLA in healthy donors. Whole-study findings and limits: A few chains linked to CMV were shown in vitro to be specific for CMV antigens. It was in a later analysis that TCR association rates were seen to vary by HLA locus, highest for DRB1 and lowest for HLA-C.

At sampling all donors were nominally healthy, likely with unrecorded immune exposures. Germline V gene sequence: CDR1 MDHEN, CDR2 SYDVKM. V lost 5 bases, J lost 3 bases, and 10 bases stayed unmatched. The CDR3 sequence is 15 residues long. It was with 60 Vbeta and 13 Jbeta primers that the PCR ran. Produced via immunoSEQ multiplex PCR; TCRdb's table is partial and in-frame only. The data show 160,000 or so clones, almost 85% seen once. Points on this clone: Its specificity is not known.

Sequencing was carried out using PBMCs. This chain connects TRBV28 to TRBJ2-7; 7 nucleotides align to TRBD2. This sequence was found in a woman between 50 and 59 years old in good health and CMV-seronegative. Written as DNA, the CDR3 is TGTGCCAGCAGTACCAAACCGGGAGGTAACTACGAGCAGTACTTC. It translates to CASSTKPGGNYEQYF.